The clone carrying this T cell receptor beta chain has a handful of counts. The target antigen is unknown. Every sorted population was more than 98% pure. This CDR3 has 12 residues. CDR1 is SGHTA, CDR2 FQGNSA, per germline. Between the trimmed V and J ends, which lost 5 bases and 9 bases, there was a span of 11 bases. This entry comes from a study of beta chain features in type 1 diabetes. Notes on the study in general: The naive, central memory and Treg TCRB repertoires showed an apparent similarity that was greater among patients than among healthy donors. Insertions were fewer and deletions more numerous at VDJ junctions in type 1 diabetes patients.

As every portion of the isolated RNA was reverse transcribed, the sequencing read expressed TCRB transcripts. It was found that naive, central memory and regulatory T cell samples averaged around 3.5 million reads. Using immunoSEQ multiplex PCR, the repertoire was profiled, and TCRdb retains in-frame clones only, with some absent. This sample has under 250,000 clones, with roughly 13% found just once. The sample taken for sequencing was naive CD4+ T cells from blood. The chain links TRBV7-2 to TRBJ1-5; a possible D gene is TRBD1 (6 bases). The origin of this receptor is a woman in her forties in good health. The CDR3 DNA reads as TGTGCCAGCAGCACACAGGGTTGGCCCCAGCATTTT. Translated: CASSTQGWPQHF.